This T cell receptor (beta chain) was identified in a study of OX40 agonist ivuxolimab in advanced cancers. With 2 bases removed from V and 3 bases from J, the gap between germline ends came to 8 bases. The CDR3 spans 13 residues. Germline values: CDR1 GTSNPN, CDR2 SVGIG (reference sequence). The method was immunoSEQ multiplex PCR; TCRdb's version includes in-frame clones alone and lacks a portion of them. The table has around 70,000 clones, 84% seen once. The V call is TRBV30, the J call TRBJ1-5; D is ambiguous. The sequencing used CD4+ or CD8+ T cells sorted from blood, collected in a trial of the OX40 agonist ivuxolimab. This sequence originates from an adult with an advanced solid tumor such as melanoma, head and neck, liver or kidney cancer. The CDR3 DNA sequence: TGTGCCTGGAGTAAGCAGATCAATCAGCCCCAGCATTTT. Translated, it gives CAWSKQINQPQHF.